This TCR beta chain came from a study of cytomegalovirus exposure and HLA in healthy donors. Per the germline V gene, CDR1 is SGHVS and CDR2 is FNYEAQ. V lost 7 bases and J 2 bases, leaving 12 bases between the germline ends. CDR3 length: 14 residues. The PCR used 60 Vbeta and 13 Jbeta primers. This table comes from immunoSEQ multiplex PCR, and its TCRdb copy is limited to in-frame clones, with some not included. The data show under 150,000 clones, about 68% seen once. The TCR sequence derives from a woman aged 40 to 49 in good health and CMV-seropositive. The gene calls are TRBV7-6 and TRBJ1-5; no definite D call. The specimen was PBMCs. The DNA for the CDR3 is TGTGCCAGCACCCTAGGAAGCGGCAATCAGCCCCAGCATTTT. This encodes CASTLGSGNQPQHF.